In this sample, the clone carrying this T cell receptor beta chain turned up many times. Its antigen is as yet unknown. V gave up 5 bases and J gave up 5 bases, with 15 bases separating them. CDR1 is SGHTA, CDR2 FQGNSA, per germline. The CDR3 consists of 14 residues. The data belong to a study of T cells after yellow fever vaccination. Study-wide background: The SMART-Seq v4 Ultra Low Input method served to prepare the low-cell-number fractions.

Points from the study as a whole: Subsequent to the booster, the majority of primary-vaccination clones reappeared (roughly 97% CD4, around 85% CD8).

Template-switching 5'RACE yielded the TCR cDNA; a universal primer site and UMIs were added in the process. MiXCR was run by TCRdb on the 5' RACE reads, yielding one entry per CDR3 protein. Of about 140,000 distinct CDR3 sequences listed, about 8% are singletons. V and J are TRBV7-2 and TRBJ2-5, with a weak D call TRBD1 (5 bases). The specimen comprised CD4+ T cells sorted from PBMCs, sampled 5 days after the yellow fever booster vaccination. This receptor was taken from a man aged 25-45 years who received the YFV17D yellow fever vaccine. The CDR3 region has the DNA TGTGCCAGCAGCCCTTTCGCAGGGTCGGAGACCCAGTACTTC. Amino acids: CASSPFAGSETQYF.